This T cell receptor beta chain was recovered during a study of blood T cell repertoires in COVID-19 (TCRdb year 2020). Looking at the study overall: Collaborator samples came from the United States, Italy and Spain and covered acute and convalescent phases of COVID-19. The repertoires were released in a freely available public database meant as a resource for research on the immune response to SARS-CoV-2. The prospective study material was composed of cDNA or gDNA derived from T cells, B-cell-depleted T cells, or PBMCs. The samples were drawn from two sources: the first 160 participants of the ongoing ImmuneRACE study, and 1,200 or so subjects contributed by 6 global collaborators. Where available, HLA class I and class II types were taken from metadata supplied by the sample provider and were not determined by assay-based typing. Subjects who had been exposed to COVID-19, were actively infected with it, or had recovered from it provided the deeply sampled blood TCRbeta repertoires that made up the dataset. Nearly every sample came with metadata listing a de-identified subject ID, COVID-19 status, age in years and sex.

The collaborating institutions used their own protocols to collect whole blood in K2EDTA tubes. For TCRbeta analysis, collaborators shipped samples as frozen whole blood, isolated PBMCs, or DNA extracted from either of those sample types. The CDR3 starts with the cysteine, ends with the phenylalanine, and has 18 residues. Of all the DNA, just the CDR3 is kept, 54 bases in frame from base 1. The germline V gene supplies CDR1 LGHNA and CDR2 YSLEER. V loses 1 base at its end and J loses 3 bases; junction bases beyond the gene matches: 10. The full study reports these points: The quantity of clinical and demographic metadata differed by source and by participant and was supplied without curation.

On this clone itself: Its recognized antigen is unknown. No base-level quality is on record; no much larger clone is a single base apart.

TCRbeta CDR3 regions were amplified from genomic DNA by means of the immunoSEQ Assay, a bias-controlled multiplex PCR. Regarding the original processing steps: Nucleated cell counts per sample were estimated from amplification of reference gene primers within the assay. To quantify the absolute abundance of each unique TCRbeta CDR3 rearrangement, sequence reads were collapsed and filtered. For each sample, productive Simpson clonality was calculated as the square root of Simpson's diversity index across productive rearrangements. The table was pulled from immuneACCESS by TCRdb, which kept in-frame rearrangements only. Such tables lose some clones; where checked, under half of the loss comes from unresolved V genes, and the rest has no known cause. V, J and clone size are those of that table, while D and trimming were read from the DNA. The sample contains some 170,000 clones, 82% of them found a single time. The ten most abundant clones make up roughly 9.1% of the sample.

This clonotype was obtained from a woman between 70 and 85 years old with acute or convalescent COVID-19. The sequence joins TRBV4-3 to TRBJ2-1; a stretch of 9 junction bases matches TRBD2. The sequenced sample was peripheral blood. The DNA sequence is TGCGCCAGCAGCCAAGGAGTGGGGTGGCGGGGGGGCTACAATGAGCAGTTCTTC. Translated, this is CASSQGVGWRGGYNEQFF.